Reported below is one T cell receptor beta chain. Antigen specificity is unknown. The trim removed 10 bases at V and 1 base at J, leaving 7 bases unmatched. The CDR3 sequence is 14 residues long. Per the germline V gene, CDR1 is MDHEN and CDR2 is SYDVKM. Sorted subsets were amplified in replicate PCRs using approximately 0.2 ug DNA, about 30,000 T cell genomes. Data came from immunoSEQ multiplex PCR; TCRdb stores just in-frame clones and leaves some out. The sample lists about 2.3 million clones; 80% to 95% were seen once. The healthy adult donors were HIV-negative and reported no recent acute infections or vaccinations. Negatively enriched CD4+ T cells were divided by CD45RA into naive and memory. This entry comes from a study of shared clonotypes between healthy human individuals. General study points: On the whole, naive subsets had larger estimated richness than memory subsets had.

The rearrangement uses TRBV28 and TRBJ2-5; 9 bases agree with TRBD1. The sequencing sample was made of naive CD4+ T cells from PBMCs. Subset defined: CD45RA+ positively selected. The receptor was isolated from a man in his late teens or twenties in good health. Some clones in this sample may be carry-over from other donors' samples. Here the CDR3 reads CAIGQGNSQETQYF. The CDR3 DNA reads as TGTGCCATCGGACAGGGGAATTCCCAAGAGACCCAGTACTTC.